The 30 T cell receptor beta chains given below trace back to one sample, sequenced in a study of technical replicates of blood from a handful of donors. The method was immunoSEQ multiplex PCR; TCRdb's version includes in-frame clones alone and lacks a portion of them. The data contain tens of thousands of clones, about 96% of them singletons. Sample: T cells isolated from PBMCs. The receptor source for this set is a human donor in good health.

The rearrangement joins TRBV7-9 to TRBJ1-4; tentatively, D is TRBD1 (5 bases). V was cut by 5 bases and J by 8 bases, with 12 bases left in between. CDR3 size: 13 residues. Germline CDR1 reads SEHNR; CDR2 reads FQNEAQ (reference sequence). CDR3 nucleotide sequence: TGTGCCAGCAGCCTTCAGGGTAAAGAAAAACTGTTTTTT. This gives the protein CASSLQGKEKLFF.

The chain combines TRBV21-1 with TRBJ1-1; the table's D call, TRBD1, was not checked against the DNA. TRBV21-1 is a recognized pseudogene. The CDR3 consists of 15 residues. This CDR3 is CASSNWGRVWTEAFF. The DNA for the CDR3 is TGTGCCAGCAGCAATTGGGGCAGGGTCTGGACTGAAGCTTTCTTT.

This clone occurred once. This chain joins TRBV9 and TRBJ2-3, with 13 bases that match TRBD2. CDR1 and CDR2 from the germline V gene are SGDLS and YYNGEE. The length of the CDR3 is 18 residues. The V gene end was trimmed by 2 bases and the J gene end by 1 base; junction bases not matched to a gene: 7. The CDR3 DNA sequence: TGTGCCAGCAGCGTCCAAGGACTAGCGGGAGTGGGCACAGATACGCAGTATTTT. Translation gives CASSVQGLAGVGTDTQYF. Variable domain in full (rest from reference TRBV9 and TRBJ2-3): DSGVTQTPKHLITATGQRVTLRCSPRSGDLSVYWYQQSLDQGLQFLIQYYNGEERAKGNILERFSAQQFPDLHSELNLSSLELGDSALYFCASSVQGLAGVGTDTQYFGPGTRLTVL.

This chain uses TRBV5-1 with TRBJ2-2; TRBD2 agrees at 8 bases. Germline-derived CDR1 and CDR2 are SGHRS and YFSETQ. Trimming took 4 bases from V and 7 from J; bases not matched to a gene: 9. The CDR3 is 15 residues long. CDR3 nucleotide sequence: TGCGCCAGCAGCGTAGCGGGGCCCGGGATCGGGGAGCTGTTTTTT. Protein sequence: CASSVAGPGIGELFF.

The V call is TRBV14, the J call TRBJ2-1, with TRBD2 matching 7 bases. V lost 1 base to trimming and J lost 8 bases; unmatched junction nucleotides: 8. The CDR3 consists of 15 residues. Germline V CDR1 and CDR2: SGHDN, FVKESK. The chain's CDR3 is CASSQVSLADHEQFF. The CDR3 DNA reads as TGTGCCAGCAGCCAAGTCTCCCTAGCGGACCATGAGCAGTTCTTC.

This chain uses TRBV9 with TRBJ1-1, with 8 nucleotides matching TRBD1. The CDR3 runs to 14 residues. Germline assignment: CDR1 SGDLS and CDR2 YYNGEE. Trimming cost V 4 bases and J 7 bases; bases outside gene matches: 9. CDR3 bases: TGTGCCAGCAGCTTATTAGACAGGGGCGTTGAAGCTTTCTTT. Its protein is CASSLLDRGVEAFF.

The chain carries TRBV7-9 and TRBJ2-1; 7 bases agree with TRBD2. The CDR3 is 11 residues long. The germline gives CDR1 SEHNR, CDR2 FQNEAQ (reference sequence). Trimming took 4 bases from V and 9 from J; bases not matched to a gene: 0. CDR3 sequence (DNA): TGTGCCAGCAGCTCGGGAGGTGAGCAGTTCTTC. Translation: CASSSGGEQFF.

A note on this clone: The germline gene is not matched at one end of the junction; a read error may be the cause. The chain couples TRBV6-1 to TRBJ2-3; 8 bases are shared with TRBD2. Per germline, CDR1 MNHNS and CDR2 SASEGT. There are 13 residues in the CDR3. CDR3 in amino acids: CAISSGVVDTQYF. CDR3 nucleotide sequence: TGTGCCATCAGTAGCGGGGTCGTGGATACGCAGTATTTT.

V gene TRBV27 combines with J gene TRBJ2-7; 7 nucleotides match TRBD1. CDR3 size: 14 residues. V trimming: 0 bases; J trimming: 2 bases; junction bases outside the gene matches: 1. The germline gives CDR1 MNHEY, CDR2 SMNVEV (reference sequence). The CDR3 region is CASSLSTGTYEQYF. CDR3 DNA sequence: TGTGCCAGCAGTTTATCGACAGGGACCTACGAGCAGTACTTC.

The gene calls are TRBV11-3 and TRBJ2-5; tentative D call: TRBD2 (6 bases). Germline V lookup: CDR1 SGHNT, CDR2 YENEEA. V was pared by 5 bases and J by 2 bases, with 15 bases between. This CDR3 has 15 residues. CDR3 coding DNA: TGTGCCAGCAGCCCAGGGACTGCAGCACAAGAGACCCAGTACTTC. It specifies CASSPGTAAQETQYF.

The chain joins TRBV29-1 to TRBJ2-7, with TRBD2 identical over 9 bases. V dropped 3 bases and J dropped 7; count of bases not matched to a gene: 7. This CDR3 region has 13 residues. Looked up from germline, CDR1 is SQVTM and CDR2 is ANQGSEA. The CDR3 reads CSVDSSGSSEQYF. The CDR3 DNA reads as TGCAGCGTTGATAGTAGCGGGAGTTCAGAGCAGTACTTC.

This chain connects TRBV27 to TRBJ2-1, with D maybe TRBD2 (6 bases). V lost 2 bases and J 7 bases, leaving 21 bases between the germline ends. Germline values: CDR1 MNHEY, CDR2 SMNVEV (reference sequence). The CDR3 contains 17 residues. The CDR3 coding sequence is TGTGCCAGCAGTTTAGGCCCCCGACTAGATTTGAAGAATGAGCAGTTCTTC. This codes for CASSLGPRLDLKNEQFF.

In nucleotides, the CDR3 is TGTGCCAGCAGCTTAACGGGACAGCTCTACGAGCAGTACTTC. As protein: CASSLTGQLYEQYF. The chain carries TRBV5-4 and TRBJ2-7; 7 nucleotides match TRBD1. This CDR3 contains 14 residues. Germline CDR1 reads SGHNT; CDR2 reads YYREEE (reference sequence). Trimming at V came to 2 bases and at J to 3 bases, leaving 5 bases not matched to a gene.

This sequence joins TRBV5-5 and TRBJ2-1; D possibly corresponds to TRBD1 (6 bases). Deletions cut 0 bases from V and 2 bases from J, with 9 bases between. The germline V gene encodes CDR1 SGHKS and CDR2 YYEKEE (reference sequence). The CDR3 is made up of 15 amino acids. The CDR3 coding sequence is TGTGCCAGCAGCTTGGATCCAGGGGCCTACAATGAGCAGTTCTTC. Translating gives CASSLDPGAYNEQFF. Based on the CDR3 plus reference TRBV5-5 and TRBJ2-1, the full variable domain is DAGVTQSPTHLIKTRGQQVTLRCSPISGHKSVSWYQQVLGQGPQFIFQYYEKEERGRGNFPDRFSARQFPNYSSELNVNALLLGDSALYLCASSLDPGAYNEQFFGPGTRLTVL.

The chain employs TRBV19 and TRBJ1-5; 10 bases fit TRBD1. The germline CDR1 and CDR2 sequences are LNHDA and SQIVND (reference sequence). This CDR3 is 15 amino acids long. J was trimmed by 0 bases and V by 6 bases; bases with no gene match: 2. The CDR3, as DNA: TGTGCCAGTAGACGGACAGGGGGTAGCAATCAGCCCCAGCATTTT. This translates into CASRRTGGSNQPQHF.

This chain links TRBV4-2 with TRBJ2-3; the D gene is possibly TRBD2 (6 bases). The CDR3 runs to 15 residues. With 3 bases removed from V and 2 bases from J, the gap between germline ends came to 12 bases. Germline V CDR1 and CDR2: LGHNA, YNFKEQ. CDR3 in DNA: TGTGCCAGCAGCCAGGCGGGCGGGGACACAGATACGCAGTATTTT. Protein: CASSQAGGDTDTQYF.

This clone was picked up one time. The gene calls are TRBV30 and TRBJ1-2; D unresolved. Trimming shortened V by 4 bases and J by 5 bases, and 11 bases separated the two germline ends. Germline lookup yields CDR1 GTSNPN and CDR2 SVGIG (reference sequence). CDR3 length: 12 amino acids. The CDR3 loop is CAWTGRVYGYTF. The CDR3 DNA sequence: TGTGCCTGGACCGGCCGGGTGTATGGCTACACCTTC.

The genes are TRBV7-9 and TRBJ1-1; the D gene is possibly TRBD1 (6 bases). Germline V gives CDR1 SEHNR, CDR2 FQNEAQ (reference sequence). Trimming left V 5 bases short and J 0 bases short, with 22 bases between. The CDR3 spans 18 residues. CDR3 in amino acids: CASSPLSGQPLMNTEAFF. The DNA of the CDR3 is TGTGCCAGCAGCCCGTTATCAGGACAGCCGTTGATGAACACTGAAGCTTTCTTT.

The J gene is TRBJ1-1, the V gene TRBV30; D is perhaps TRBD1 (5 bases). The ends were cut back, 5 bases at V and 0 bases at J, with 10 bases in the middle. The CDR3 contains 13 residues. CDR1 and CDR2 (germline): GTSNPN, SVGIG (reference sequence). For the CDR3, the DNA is TGTGCCTGGCATAGGGGTCTGAACACTGAAGCTTTCTTT. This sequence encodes CAWHRGLNTEAFF.

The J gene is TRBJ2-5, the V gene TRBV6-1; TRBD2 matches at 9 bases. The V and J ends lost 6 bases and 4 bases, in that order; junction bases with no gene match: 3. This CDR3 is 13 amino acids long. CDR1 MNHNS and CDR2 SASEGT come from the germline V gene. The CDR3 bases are TGTGCCAGCAGCCGGACTAGCGTAGAGACCCAGTACTTC. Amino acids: CASSRTSVETQYF.

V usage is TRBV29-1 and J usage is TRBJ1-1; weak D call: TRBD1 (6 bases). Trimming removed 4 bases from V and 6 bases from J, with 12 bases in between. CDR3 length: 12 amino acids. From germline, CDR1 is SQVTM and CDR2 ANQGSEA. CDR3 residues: CSVGGPGAEAFF. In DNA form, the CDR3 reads TGCAGCGTTGGAGGGCCAGGGGCTGAAGCTTTCTTT.

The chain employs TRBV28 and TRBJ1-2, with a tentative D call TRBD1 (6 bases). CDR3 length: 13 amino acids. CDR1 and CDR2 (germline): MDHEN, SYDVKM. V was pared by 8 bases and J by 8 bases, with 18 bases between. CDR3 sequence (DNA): TGTGCCAGCTGGAAGCCACAGGGTTCGGGCTACACCTTC. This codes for CASWKPQGSGYTF.

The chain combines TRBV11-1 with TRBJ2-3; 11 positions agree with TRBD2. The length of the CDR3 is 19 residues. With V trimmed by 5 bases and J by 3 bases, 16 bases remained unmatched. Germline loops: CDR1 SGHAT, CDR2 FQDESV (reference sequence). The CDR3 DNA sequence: TGTGCCAGCAGCCTCCTCGGACAGGGATGGACTAGCGGGACAGATACGCAGTATTTT. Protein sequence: CASSLLGQGWTSGTDTQYF.

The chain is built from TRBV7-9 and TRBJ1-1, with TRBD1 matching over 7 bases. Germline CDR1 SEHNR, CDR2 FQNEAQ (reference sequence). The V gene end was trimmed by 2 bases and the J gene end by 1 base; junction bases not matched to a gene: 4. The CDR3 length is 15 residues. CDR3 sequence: CASSLLKGANTEAFF. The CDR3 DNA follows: TGTGCCAGCAGCTTACTAAAGGGGGCGAACACTGAAGCTTTCTTT.

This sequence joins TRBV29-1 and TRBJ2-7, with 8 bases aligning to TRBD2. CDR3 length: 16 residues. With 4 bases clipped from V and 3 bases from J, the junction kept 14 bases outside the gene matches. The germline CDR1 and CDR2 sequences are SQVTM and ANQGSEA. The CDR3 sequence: CSVVGSALAENYEQYF. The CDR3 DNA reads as TGCAGCGTTGTTGGAAGTGCACTAGCGGAGAACTACGAGCAGTACTTC.

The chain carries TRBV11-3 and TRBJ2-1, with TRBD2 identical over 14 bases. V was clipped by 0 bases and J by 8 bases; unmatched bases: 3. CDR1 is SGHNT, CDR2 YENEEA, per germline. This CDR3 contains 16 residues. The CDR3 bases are TGTGCCAGCAGCTTAGAGGGACTAGCGGGAGAGGATGAGCAGTTCTTC. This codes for CASSLEGLAGEDEQFF.

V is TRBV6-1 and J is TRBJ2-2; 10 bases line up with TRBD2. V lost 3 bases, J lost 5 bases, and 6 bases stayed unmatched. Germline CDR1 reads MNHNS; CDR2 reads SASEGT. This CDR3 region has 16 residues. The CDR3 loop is CASSDVPSGGTGELFF. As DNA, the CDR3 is TGTGCCAGCAGTGACGTGCCTAGCGGGGGTACCGGGGAGCTGTTTTTT.

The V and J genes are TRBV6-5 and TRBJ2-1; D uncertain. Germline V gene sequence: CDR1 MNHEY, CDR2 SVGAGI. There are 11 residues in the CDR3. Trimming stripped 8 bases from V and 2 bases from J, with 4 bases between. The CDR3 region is CASEAYNEQFF. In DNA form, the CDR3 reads TGTGCCAGCGAGGCCTACAATGAGCAGTTCTTC.

The chain's CDR3 is CAWSTGRDTQYF. CDR3 nucleotides: TGTGCCTGGAGTACCGGCAGGGATACGCAGTATTTT. V is TRBV30 and J is TRBJ2-3; D is unclear. The germline V and J ends were trimmed by 2 bases and 6 bases, with 9 bases remaining between them. Germline V gene sequence: CDR1 GTSNPN, CDR2 SVGIG (reference sequence). CDR3 length equals 12 residues.

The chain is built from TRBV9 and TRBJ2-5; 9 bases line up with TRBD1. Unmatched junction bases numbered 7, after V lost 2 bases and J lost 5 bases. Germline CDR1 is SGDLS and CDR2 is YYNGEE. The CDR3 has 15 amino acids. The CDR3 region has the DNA TGTGCCAGCAGCGTTCTAGGACAGGGGAGGGAGACCCAGTACTTC. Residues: CASSVLGQGRETQYF.